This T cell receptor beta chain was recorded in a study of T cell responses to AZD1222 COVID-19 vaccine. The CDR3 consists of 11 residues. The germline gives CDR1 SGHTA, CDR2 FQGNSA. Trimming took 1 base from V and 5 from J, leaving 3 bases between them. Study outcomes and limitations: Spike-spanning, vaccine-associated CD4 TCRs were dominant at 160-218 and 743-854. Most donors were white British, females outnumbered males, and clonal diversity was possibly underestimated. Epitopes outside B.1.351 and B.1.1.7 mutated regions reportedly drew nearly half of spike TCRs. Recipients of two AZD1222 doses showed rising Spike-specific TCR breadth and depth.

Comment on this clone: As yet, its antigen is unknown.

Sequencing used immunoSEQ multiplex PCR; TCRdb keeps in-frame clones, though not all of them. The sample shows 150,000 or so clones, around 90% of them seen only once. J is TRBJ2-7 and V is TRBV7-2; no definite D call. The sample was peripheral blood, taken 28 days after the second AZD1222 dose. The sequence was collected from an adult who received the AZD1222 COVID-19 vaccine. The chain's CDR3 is CASSLGNEQYF. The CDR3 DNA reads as TGTGCCAGCAGCTTAGGAAACGAGCAGTACTTC.